A single sample gave rise to the 30 T cell receptor beta chains below, sequenced in a study of blood T cells in healthy people across ages. Then a second PCR, running about 6 to 12 cycles, was carried out with a sample-barcoded 5' primer and a J-beta primer mix. TCRdb fed the 5' RACE reads into MiXCR, producing one record per CDR3 protein. This sample has roughly 650,000 distinct CDR3 sequences; about a third occur once, and the top ten carry roughly 15%. The sample comprised blood. Receptors were obtained from a woman of 80 years or more in good health.

This chain connects TRBV5-1 to TRBJ2-5; possibly TRBD1 for D (6 bases). The V end lost 7 bases, the J end lost 2 bases, and 12 bases lay between the germline ends. The CDR3 contains 13 residues. In germline, CDR1 is SGHRS, CDR2 YFSETQ. The CDR3 is CASHRDIQETQYF. CDR3 coding DNA: TGCGCCAGCCACCGGGACATTCAAGAGACCCAGTACTTC.

V and J are TRBV13 and TRBJ2-3; D is perhaps TRBD1 (6 bases). The CDR3 length is 13 residues. Trimming removed 4 bases at V and 9 bases at J, with 14 bases between. Germline-derived CDR1 and CDR2 are PRHDT and FYEKMQ (reference sequence). The CDR3 region is CASSSLRGFTQYF. Here the CDR3 DNA reads TGTGCCAGCAGCTCCCTTAGGGGGTTCACGCAGTATTTT.

The rearrangement joins TRBV7-2 to TRBJ2-4, with D unclear. Germline CDR1 reads SGHTA; CDR2 reads FQGNSA. Between the trimmed V and J ends, which lost 2 bases and 2 bases, there was a span of 7 bases. There are 14 residues in the CDR3. CDR3 sequence: CASSLLATKNIQYF. CDR3 DNA: TGTGCCAGCAGCTTATTGGCGACCAAAAACATTCAGTACTTC.

This clonotype was seen a handful of times. This chain links TRBV20-1 with TRBJ1-1; TRBD1 is a possible D gene (5 bases). The CDR3 loop spans 11 amino acids. Germline-derived CDR1 and CDR2 are DFQATT and SNEGSKA (reference sequence). Trimming removed 3 bases from V and 8 bases from J, with 10 bases in between. This CDR3 is CSARVRDEAFF. For the CDR3, the DNA is TGCAGTGCTAGGGTCAGGGACGAAGCTTTCTTT.

This clonotype was counted many times. V is TRBV29-1 and J is TRBJ2-4; D is unclear. Looked up from germline, CDR1 is SQVTM and CDR2 is ANQGSEA. The CDR3 length is 12 residues. Trimming took 6 bases from V and 0 from J, leaving 6 bases between them. In DNA form, the CDR3 reads TGCAGCGTCAACGTAGCCAAAAACATTCAGTACTTC. It translates to CSVNVAKNIQYF. Together with reference TRBV29-1 and TRBJ2-4, the CDR3 gives the full variable domain: SAVISQKPSRDICQRGTSLTIQCQVDSQVTMMFWYRQQPGQSLTLIATANQGSEATYESGFVIDKFPISRPNLTFSTLTVSNMSPEDSSIYLCSVNVAKNIQYFGAGTRLSVL.

The gene calls are TRBV6-2 or TRBV6-3 and TRBJ2-7, with no clear D. The CDR3 runs 13 residues. V was trimmed by 3 bases and J by 0 bases, leaving 6 bases between them. Germline CDR1 and CDR2: MNHEY and SVGEGT. The CDR3 region is CASSYTLSYEQYF. The CDR3 nucleotides read TGTGCCAGCAGTTATACGCTCTCCTACGAGCAGTACTTC.

Regarding this clonotype: Just one base apart from a much larger clone, this may be a read error. This chain connects TRBV27 to TRBJ2-6; D perhaps matches TRBD2 (5 bases). The CDR3 extends over 18 amino acids. CDR1 is MNHEY and CDR2 is SMNVEV in the germline V gene (reference sequence). The CDR3 bases are TGTGCCAACAGTTTAAGACCGGAGGCCCTCTCTGGGGCCAACGTCCTGACTTTC. Its protein is CANSLRPEALSGANVLTF.

This clonotype was picked up many times. The genes are TRBV6-5 and TRBJ1-5, with 10 bases fitting TRBD1. Germline values: CDR1 MNHEY, CDR2 SVGAGI. The CDR3 length is 15 residues. V shed 5 bases and J 7 bases; nucleotides not matched to a gene: 8. The CDR3 sequence: CASSRSRDRGQPQHF. In DNA, the CDR3 is TGTGCCAGCAGTCGATCCCGGGACAGGGGCCAGCCCCAGCATTTT.

This clonotype was seen a few times. The rearrangement uses TRBV20-1 and TRBJ1-1; the D gene is possibly TRBD1 (5 bases). V dropped 0 bases and J dropped 3 bases, with 17 bases sitting between them. This CDR3 contains 16 residues. CDR1 and CDR2 (germline): DFQATT, SNEGSKA (reference sequence). The CDR3 spells CSARDLERGFHTEAFF. The CDR3 region has the DNA TGCAGTGCTAGAGATTTGGAAAGGGGTTTTCACACTGAAGCTTTCTTT.

This clonotype showed up many times. The chain employs TRBV6-1 and TRBJ2-1; 8 bases are shared with TRBD2. The V gene end was trimmed by 6 bases and the J gene end by 8 bases; junction bases not matched to a gene: 12. CDR1 and CDR2 from the germline V gene are MNHNS and SASEGT. The CDR3 has 15 amino acids. The CDR3 spells CASRIAGNGLYEQFF. The CDR3, as DNA: TGTGCCAGCAGAATAGCGGGGAATGGGTTGTATGAGCAGTTCTTC.

The CDR3 nucleotides are TGTGCCAGTAGCTCGCGCTCCTACGAGCAGTACTTC. Its protein is CASSSRSYEQYF. This chain links TRBV6-6 with TRBJ2-7; no clear D gene. Trimming took off 9 bases at V and 0 bases at J, with 9 bases between the two ends. Germline CDR1 is MNHNY and CDR2 is SVGAGI (reference sequence). The CDR3 has 12 residues.

The sample holds many counts of this clonotype. The gene calls are TRBV5-1 and TRBJ2-1, with D unresolved. Looked up from germline, CDR1 is SGHRS and CDR2 is YFSETQ. The CDR3 runs 16 residues. The V gene lost 4 bases and the J gene lost 4 bases, with 18 bases spanning the gap. CDR3 coding DNA: TGCGCCAGCAGCCCTCGGGTGAGCGTCGGATACAATGAGCAGTTCTTC. Translated, it gives CASSPRVSVGYNEQFF.

This clonotype was detected many times. The chain links TRBV6-1 to TRBJ1-2, with no clear D. Trimming removed 2 bases at V and 5 bases at J, with 12 bases between. Germline V lookup: CDR1 MNHNS, CDR2 SASEGT. The CDR3 runs 14 residues. In nucleotides, the CDR3 is TGTGCCAGCAGTGAATGGGGTCGTTCTTATGGCTACACCTTC. This gives the protein CASSEWGRSYGYTF.

This clonotype was observed at least ten times. The V and J genes are TRBV20-1 and TRBJ2-7; 7 bases align to TRBD1. CDR1 and CDR2 from the germline V gene are DFQATT and SNEGSKA (reference sequence). The CDR3 totals 15 residues. V was pared by 6 bases and J by 4 bases, with 15 bases of the junction left unmatched. The CDR3 loop is CSARGDRAASYEQYF. Here the CDR3 DNA reads TGCAGTGCGAGGGGAGACAGGGCGGCAAGTTACGAGCAGTACTTC.

V is TRBV7-2 and J is TRBJ1-1, with unresolved D. Germline V gene data show CDR1 as SGHTA and CDR2 as FQGNSA. The CDR3 spans 14 residues. With 1 base removed from V and 1 base from J, the gap between germline ends came to 7 bases. CDR3 bases: TGTGCCAGCAGCTTAGAGTGGGCGAACACTGAAGCTTTCTTT. Translating gives CASSLEWANTEAFF.

This clonotype was counted ten times or more. The CDR3 DNA sequence: TGTGCCAGCACTAACGGCTACGAGCAGTACTTC. This gives the protein CASTNGYEQYF. The rearrangement uses TRBV7-6 and TRBJ2-7; unclear D gene. Looked up from germline, CDR1 is SGHVS and CDR2 is FNYEAQ. The CDR3 spans 11 residues. Trimming left V 7 bases short and J 3 bases short, with 7 bases between.

Many counts were recorded for this clonotype. The chain recombines TRBV7-2 with TRBJ2-5, with no clear D. The CDR3 totals 14 residues. V was trimmed by 2 bases and J by 2 bases, leaving 9 bases between them. Germline V lookup: CDR1 SGHTA, CDR2 FQGNSA. The CDR3 sequence: CASSLSLGQETQYF. The CDR3 region has the DNA TGTGCCAGCAGCTTATCTCTGGGTCAAGAGACCCAGTACTTC.

This clonotype was seen ten or more times. J is TRBJ2-1 and V is TRBV9, with TRBD2 identical over 8 bases. This CDR3 is built from 16 residues. The germline V gene has CDR1 SGDLS and CDR2 YYNGEE. Trimming at V came to 3 bases and at J to 0 bases, leaving 5 bases not matched to a gene. The CDR3 sequence: CASSEGRGGSYNEQFF. CDR3 nucleotides: TGTGCCAGCAGCGAGGGACGGGGGGGCTCCTACAATGAGCAGTTCTTC.

This clonotype was observed at least ten times. This sequence joins TRBV2 and TRBJ2-5; no reliable D call. V lost 7 bases, J lost 4 bases, and 16 bases lay in between. CDR1 and CDR2 (germline): SNHLY, FYNNEI. The CDR3 loop spans 14 amino acids. The chain's CDR3 is CASIADVLGETQYF. As DNA, the CDR3 is TGTGCCAGCATCGCCGACGTACTCGGAGAGACCCAGTACTTC. Filled out from reference TRBV2 and TRBJ2-5, the complete variable domain reads EPEVTQTPSHQVTQMGQEVILRCVPISNHLYFYWYRQILGQKVEFLVSFYNNEISEKSEIFDDQFSVERPDGSNFTLKIRSTKLEDSAMYFCASIADVLGETQYFGPGTRLLVL.

This clonotype was recorded many times. CDR3 region: CASSPQGGSSGANVLTF. The CDR3 nucleotides are TGTGCCAGCAGCCCCCAGGGGGGCAGCTCTGGGGCCAACGTCCTGACTTTC. The chain is built from TRBV7-3 and TRBJ2-6, with a possible D match to TRBD1 (7 bases). Trimming removed 5 bases from V and 0 bases from J, with 14 bases in between. This CDR3 contains 17 residues. Looked up from germline, CDR1 is SGHTA and CDR2 is FQGTGA.

This clonotype was picked up many times. The chain couples TRBV7-2 to TRBJ2-3, with a tentative D call TRBD1 (6 bases). The CDR3 covers 14 residues. Trimming pared 4 bases from V and 12 bases from J, leaving 20 bases between. CDR1 is SGHTA and CDR2 is FQGNSA in the germline V gene. CDR3 DNA sequence: TGTGCCAGCAGCTCCCGGTCCAGGGGTCCTAGACAGTATTTT. This translates into CASSSRSRGPRQYF.

V gene TRBV30 combines with J gene TRBJ1-2, with 8 positions matching TRBD1. Germline CDR1 and CDR2: GTSNPN and SVGIG (reference sequence). The CDR3 length is 13 residues. V lost 4 bases, J lost 4 bases, and 5 bases stayed unmatched. CDR3 sequence (DNA): TGTGCCTGGAATCGGGACAGGCTCTATGGCTACACCTTC. This encodes CAWNRDRLYGYTF.

The V gene is TRBV6-6, the J gene TRBJ1-5; the D gene is possibly TRBD1 (6 bases). The germline V gene has CDR1 MNHNY and CDR2 SVGAGI (reference sequence). The CDR3 is 14 residues long. V was clipped by 11 bases and J by 3 bases, with 17 bases between them. CDR3 in amino acids: CADSSGQPNQPQHF. In DNA form, the CDR3 reads TGTGCCGACAGTTCAGGACAGCCCAATCAGCCCCAGCATTTT.

This chain links TRBV20-1 with TRBJ2-1; 12 bases are shared with TRBD2. The end of the DNA aligns better with TRBJ2-7, so the J call may be wrong. This CDR3 is 17 amino acids long. The V gene's germline CDR1 is DFQATT and CDR2 SNEGSKA (reference sequence). CDR3 sequence (DNA): TGCAGTGCTAGTAGGCCTAGCGGGGGGGCGGGCTACAATGAGCAGTACTTC. Amino acids: CSASRPSGGAGYNEQYF.

As regards this clonotype: This clone may be a read error of a much larger clone one base away. The V call is TRBV11-3, the J call TRBJ2-1, with D maybe TRBD2 (7 bases). The V end was cut by 5 bases, the J end by 13 bases, with 21 bases between. The CDR3 loop spans 14 amino acids. CDR1 is SGHNT and CDR2 is YENEEA in the germline V gene. The CDR3 DNA follows: TGTGCCAGCAGCCCCCAGAGAGGGGGGGAGACCCAGTTCTTC. Protein sequence: CASSPQRGGETQFF.

This clonotype occurred many times. The chain employs TRBV25-1 and TRBJ1-1, with 10 bases aligning to TRBD1. Trimming took 5 bases from V and 2 from J; bases not matched to a gene: 2. Germline CDR1 is MGHDK and CDR2 is SYGVNS. The CDR3 spans 14 residues. The CDR3 DNA reads TGTGCCAGCAGTAGACAGGGGGCTAACACTGAAGCTTTCTTT. This translates into CASSRQGANTEAFF.

In its sample, this clonotype was seen many times. The V call is TRBV20-1, the J call TRBJ2-3; TRBD2 aligns across 10 bases. J gave up 4 bases and V 0 bases, and 4 bases lay outside the gene matches. The CDR3 sequence is 15 residues long. Per germline, CDR1 DFQATT and CDR2 SNEGSKA (reference sequence). The CDR3 bases are TGCAGTGCTAGAGATCCAGCGGGGGGGGCAGATACGCAGTATTTT. It encodes CSARDPAGGADTQYF.

This clonotype has a handful of counts. V usage is TRBV7-8 and J usage is TRBJ2-2, with D possibly TRBD1 on 5 matching bases. This CDR3 has 14 residues. Trimming left V 1 base short and J 6 bases short, with 9 bases between. Germline CDR1 is SGHVS and CDR2 is FQNEAQ. CDR3 bases: TGTGCCAGCAGCTTAGTCAGGGTATCCGGGGAGCTGTTTTTT. Its protein product is CASSLVRVSGELFF.

This clonotype was counted at least ten times. J is TRBJ2-1 and V is TRBV9; TRBD2 agrees at 8 bases. Germline CDR1 and CDR2: SGDLS and YYNGEE. Germline trimming cut 0 bases from V and 2 bases from J; bases unmatched to any gene: 4. CDR3 length: 16 amino acids. This CDR3 is CASSVEGTSAYNEQFF. The CDR3 nucleotides are TGTGCCAGCAGCGTAGAGGGGACTAGTGCCTACAATGAGCAGTTCTTC.

Many counts were recorded for this clonotype. V is TRBV5-1 and J is TRBJ2-7, with a tentative D call TRBD1 (6 bases). The V end lost 1 base, the J end lost 6 bases, and 23 bases lay between the germline ends. Germline V gene lookup returns CDR1 SGHRS and CDR2 YFSETQ. The length of the CDR3 is 17 residues. The CDR3 loop reads CASSLLPPPGTYGEQYF. The CDR3 nucleotides read TGCGCCAGCAGCTTGTTACCCCCCCCCGGGACATATGGCGAGCAGTACTTC.